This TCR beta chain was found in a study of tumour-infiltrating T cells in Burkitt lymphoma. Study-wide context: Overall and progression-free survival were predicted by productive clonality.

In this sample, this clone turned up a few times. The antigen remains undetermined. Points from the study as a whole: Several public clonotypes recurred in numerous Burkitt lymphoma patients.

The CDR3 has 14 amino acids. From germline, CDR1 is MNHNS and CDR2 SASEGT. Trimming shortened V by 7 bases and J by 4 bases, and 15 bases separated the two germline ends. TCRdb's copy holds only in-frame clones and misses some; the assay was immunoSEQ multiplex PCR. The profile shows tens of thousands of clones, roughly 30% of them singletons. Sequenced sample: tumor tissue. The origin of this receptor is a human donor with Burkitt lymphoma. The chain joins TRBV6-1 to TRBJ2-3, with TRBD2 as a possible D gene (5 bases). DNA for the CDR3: TGTGCCAGCAACATTGGAGGAGTATCAGATACGCAGTATTTT. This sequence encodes CASNIGGVSDTQYF.